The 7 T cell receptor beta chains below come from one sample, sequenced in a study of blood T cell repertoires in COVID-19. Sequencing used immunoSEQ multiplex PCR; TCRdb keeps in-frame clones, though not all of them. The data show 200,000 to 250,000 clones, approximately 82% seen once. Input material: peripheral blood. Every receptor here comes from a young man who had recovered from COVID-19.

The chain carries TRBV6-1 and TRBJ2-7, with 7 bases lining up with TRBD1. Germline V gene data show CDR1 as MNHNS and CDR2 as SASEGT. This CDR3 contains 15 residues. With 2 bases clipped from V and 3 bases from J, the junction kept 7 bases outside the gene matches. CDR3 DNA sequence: TGTGCCAGCAGTGAATTTGGGACAGACCTCTACGAGCAGTACTTC. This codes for CASSEFGTDLYEQYF.

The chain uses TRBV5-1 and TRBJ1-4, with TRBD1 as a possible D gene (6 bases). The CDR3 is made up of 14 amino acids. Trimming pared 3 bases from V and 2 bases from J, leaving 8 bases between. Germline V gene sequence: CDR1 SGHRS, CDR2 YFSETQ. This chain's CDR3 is CASSSGQTNEKLFF. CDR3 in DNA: TGCGCCAGCAGCTCCGGACAGACTAATGAAAAACTGTTTTTT.

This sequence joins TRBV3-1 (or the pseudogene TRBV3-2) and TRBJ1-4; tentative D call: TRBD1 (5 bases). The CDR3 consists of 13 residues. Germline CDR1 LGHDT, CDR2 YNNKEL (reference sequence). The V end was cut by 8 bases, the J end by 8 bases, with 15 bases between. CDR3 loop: CASRPGSGEKLFF. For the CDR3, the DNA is TGTGCCAGCCGCCCAGGGTCTGGAGAAAAACTGTTTTTT.

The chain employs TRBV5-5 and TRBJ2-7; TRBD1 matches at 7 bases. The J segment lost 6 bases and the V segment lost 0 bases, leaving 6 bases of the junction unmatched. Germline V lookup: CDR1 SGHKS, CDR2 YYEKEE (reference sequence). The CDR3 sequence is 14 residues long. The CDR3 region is CASSLGQGSGEQYF. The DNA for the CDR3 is TGTGCCAGCAGCTTGGGACAGGGATCTGGCGAGCAGTACTTC.

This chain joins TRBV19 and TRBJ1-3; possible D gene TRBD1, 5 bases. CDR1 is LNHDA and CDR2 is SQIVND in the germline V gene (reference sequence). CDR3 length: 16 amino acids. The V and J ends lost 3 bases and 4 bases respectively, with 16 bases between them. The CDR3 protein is CASSIQTDLIGNTIYF. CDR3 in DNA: TGTGCCAGTAGTATCCAGACAGATTTGATCGGAAACACCATATATTTT. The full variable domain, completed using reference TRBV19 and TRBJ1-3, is DGGITQSPKYLFRKEGQNVTLSCEQNLNHDAMYWYRQDPGQGLRLIYYSQIVNDFQKGDIAEGYSVSREKKESFPLTVTSAQKNPTAFYLCASSIQTDLIGNTIYFGEGSWLTVV.

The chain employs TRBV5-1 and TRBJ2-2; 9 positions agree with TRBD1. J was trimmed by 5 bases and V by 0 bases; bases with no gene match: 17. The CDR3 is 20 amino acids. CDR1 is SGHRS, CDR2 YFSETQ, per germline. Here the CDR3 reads CASSLVPGTGTGGSTGELFF. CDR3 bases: TGCGCCAGCAGCTTGGTCCCCGGGACAGGGACGGGCGGTTCAACCGGGGAGCTGTTTTTT.

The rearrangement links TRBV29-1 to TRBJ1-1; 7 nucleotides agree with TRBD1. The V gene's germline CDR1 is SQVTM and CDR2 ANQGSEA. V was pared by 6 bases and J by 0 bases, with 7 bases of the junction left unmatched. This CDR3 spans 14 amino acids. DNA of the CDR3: TGCAGCGTCGTACAGGGGACAATGAACACTGAAGCTTTCTTT. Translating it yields CSVVQGTMNTEAFF.